Listed below are T cell receptor beta chains from one sample, sequenced in a study of blood T cells in healthy people across ages. TCRdb recomputed calls from the 5' RACE reads with MiXCR, one row per CDR3 protein. The repertoire holds approximately 1,700,000 distinct CDR3 sequences, with about 39% as singletons. The sequenced material came from blood. These receptors were collected from a human donor in good health. Both conserved end residues are part of each CDR3. A D gene is named only where the DNA matches it firmly. Clone size appears in some rows only: once, few, many, or a class for an expanded clone.

d_gene,v_gene,j_gene,len,abundance,CDR3nt,CDR3aa
.,TRBV4-3,TRBJ2-7,15,.,TGCGCCAGCAGCCCCCCCAGGGGCTGCTCCTACGAGCAGTACTTC,CASSPPRGCSYEQYF
TRBD2,TRBV28,TRBJ2-3,17,many,TGTGCCAGCAGTTTCCCGACTAGCGGGGCCACCACAGATACGCAGTATTTT,CASSFPTSGATTDTQYF
TRBD2,TRBV10-3,TRBJ2-7,15,.,TGTGCCATCAGTGTGACTAGCGGGGTAGAGGGTGAGCAGTACTTC,CAISVTSGVEGEQYF
.,TRBV29-1,TRBJ2-5,11,few,TGCAGCGTAAACCCCCGGGAGACCCAGTACTTC,CSVNPRETQYF
.,TRBV5-6,TRBJ2-7,16,few,TGTGCCAGCAGCTTGGTCGGGTCGTCTTCACCCTACGAGCAGTACTTC,CASSLVGSSSPYEQYF
.,TRBV15,TRBJ2-7,14,.,TGTGCCACCAGCAGAAGACGGAGCTCCTACGAGCAGTACTTC,CATSRRRSSYEQYF
.,TRBV6-2/TRBV6-3,TRBJ2-7,16,.,TGTGCCAGCAGTTTACTGTTACAGGGAGGATCCTACGAGCAGTACTTC,CASSLLLQGGSYEQYF
.,TRBV6-5,TRBJ2-1,12,.,TGTGCCAGCAGTTACCCGGGCCATGAGCAGTTCTTC,CASSYPGHEQFF
TRBD2,TRBV5-1,TRBJ2-1,17,.,TGCGCCAGCAGCTTGGAGTTAGCGGGGGGCCCGTACAATGAGCAGTTCTTC,CASSLELAGGPYNEQFF
.,TRBV30,TRBJ1-6,17,.,TGTGCTTACGCGGGACACAGCTCTAGCTCCTATAATTCACCCCTCCACTTT,CAYAGHSSSSYNSPLHF
.,TRBV6-6,TRBJ2-7,15,.,TGTGCCAGCAGTTACTCGCGCGGCGGCGGCTACGAGCAGTACTTC,CASSYSRGGGYEQYF
.,TRBV20-1,TRBJ1-5,15,.,TGCAGTGCTAGGGGGTCGGGGGGGACTTATCAGCCCCAGCATTTT,CSARGSGGTYQPQHF
TRBD1,TRBV6-2/TRBV6-3,TRBJ2-2,14,few,TGTGCCAGCAGTCCCGGGACAGAAACCGGGGAGCTGTTTTTT,CASSPGTETGELFF
.,TRBV5-1,TRBJ2-3,14,many,TGTGCCAGCAGCTTGGGCCGCCTCACAGATACGCAGTATTTT,CASSLGRLTDTQYF
.,TRBV27,TRBJ1-5,15,many,TGTGCCAGCAGTTTAACGCTACAGGGTAACCAGCCCCAGCATTTT,CASSLTLQGNQPQHF
TRBD1,TRBV29-1,TRBJ2-7,13,many,TGCAGCGTTCGAGGACAGGAGAACTACGAGCAGTACTTC,CSVRGQENYEQYF
.,TRBV20-1,TRBJ1-5,13,.,TGCAGCACAAGGGGGGACACCAATCAGCCCCAGCATTTT,CSTRGDTNQPQHF
.,TRBV2,TRBJ2-1,15,.,TGTGCCAGCAGCCCAACTACGCCACCTCACAATGAGCAGTTCTTC,CASSPTTPPHNEQFF
TRBD2,TRBV9,TRBJ2-3,14,.,TGTGCCAGCAGCGTTGGGGAGGGGACAGATACGCAGTATTTT,CASSVGEGTDTQYF
.,TRBV20-1,TRBJ1-2,12,.,TGCAGTACCGCGACCCCCTACTATGGCTACACCTTC,CSTATPYYGYTF
TRBD2,TRBV7-3,TRBJ2-3,15,.,TGTGCCAGCAGCAGGGGACTAGCGGATACGGGTACGCAGTATTTT,CASSRGLADTGTQYF
.,TRBV20-1,TRBJ2-5,13,few,TGCAGTGCTAGATATCCTCCTCGGGAGACCCAGTACTTC,CSARYPPRETQYF
TRBD1,TRBV4-3,TRBJ2-7,16,.,TGCGCCAGCAGCCAAGATTCGACAGGGGGTCCCTACGAGCAGTACTTC,CASSQDSTGGPYEQYF
TRBD1,TRBV20-1,TRBJ2-4,16,.,TGCAGTGCCCCTAAAACAGGGGATGGGTCGAAAAACATTCAGTACTTC,CSAPKTGDGSKNIQYF
TRBD1,TRBV29-1,TRBJ1-2,13,few,TGCAGCGTTGAAGTGCCAGGACAGGGGGGCTACACCTTC,CSVEVPGQGGYTF
.,TRBV7-9,TRBJ2-7,16,.,TGTGCCAGCAGCTTAGAACCACGGGGGTCGACCTACGAGCAGTACTTC,CASSLEPRGSTYEQYF
TRBD2,TRBV5-1,TRBJ2-1,17,few,TGCGCCAGCTCCTGGCGGGGGGGACTTAGCTCCTACAATGAGCAGTTCTTC,CASSWRGGLSSYNEQFF
.,TRBV9,TRBJ2-5,14,.,TGTGCCAGCAGCTACGCGGCTTTCCAAGAGACCCAGTACTTC,CASSYAAFQETQYF
.,TRBV4-2,TRBJ1-4,14,.,TGTGCCACTCTGTCGAACCCCGCCAATGAAAAACTGTTTTTT,CATLSNPANEKLFF
TRBD1,TRBV20-1,TRBJ2-3,12,few,TGCAGTGCTAGGGGACAGGCAGATACGCAGTATTTT,CSARGQADTQYF
.,TRBV20-1,TRBJ2-1,13,many,TGCAGTGCTCCTAGGAGCTCCTACAATGAGCAGTTCTTC,CSAPRSSYNEQFF
.,TRBV29-1,TRBJ2-5,14,.,TGCAGCTCCCAAGGGGGGGACCCACAAGAGACCCAGTACTTC,CSSQGGDPQETQYF